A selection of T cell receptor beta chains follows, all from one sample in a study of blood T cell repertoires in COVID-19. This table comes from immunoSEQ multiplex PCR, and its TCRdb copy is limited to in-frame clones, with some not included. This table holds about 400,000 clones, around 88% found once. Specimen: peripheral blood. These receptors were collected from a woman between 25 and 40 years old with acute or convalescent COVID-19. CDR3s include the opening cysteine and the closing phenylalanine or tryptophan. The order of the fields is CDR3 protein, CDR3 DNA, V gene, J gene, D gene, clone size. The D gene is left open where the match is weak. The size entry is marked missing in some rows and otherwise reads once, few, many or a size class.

CASSLGSTGGNTIYF,TGTGCCAGCAGCTTAGGTAGCACCGGTGGAAACACCATATATTTT,TRBV13,TRBJ1-3,NA,NA
CATPPGRGVYNSPLHF,TGTGCCACCCCCCCGGGGAGGGGCGTTTATAATTCACCCCTCCACTTT,TRBV27,TRBJ1-6,NA,once
CASSSSGIYGYTF,TGTGCCAGCAGTTCATCCGGGATCTATGGCTACACCTTC,TRBV28,TRBJ1-2,NA,NA
CASSSSGRVYNEQFF,TGCGCCAGCAGCTCGTCAGGGAGGGTCTACAATGAGCAGTTCTTC,TRBV5-1,TRBJ2-1,TRBD2,few
CASSVGHVGELFF,TGTGCCAGCAGCGTAGGACATGTCGGGGAGCTGTTTTTT,TRBV9,TRBJ2-2,NA,NA
CASSDSTSGDYNEQFF,TGTGCCAGCAGTGACTCGACTAGCGGGGATTACAATGAGCAGTTCTTC,TRBV6-4,TRBJ2-1,TRBD2,NA
CASSDRDTQYF,TGTGCCAGCAGTGATCGGGATACGCAGTATTTT,TRBV2,TRBJ2-3,NA,NA
CASGPAGGFYEQYF,TGTGCTAGTGGTCCGGCGGGGGGTTTTTACGAGCAGTACTTC,TRBV12-5,TRBJ2-7,TRBD2,NA
CASSFQGSTEAFF,TGTGCCAGCAGTTTCCAGGGGAGCACTGAAGCTTTCTTT,TRBV12-3/TRBV12-4,TRBJ1-1,NA,NA
CASSRTQIRLAGGRIQETQYF,TGTGCCAGCAGCCGTACACAAATCAGACTAGCGGGGGGGAGAATACAAGAGACCCAGTACTTC,TRBV3-1/TRBV3-2,TRBJ2-5,TRBD2,NA
CASSHRQGNTEAFF,TGTGCCAGTAGTCACCGACAGGGGAACACTGAAGCTTTCTTT,TRBV19,TRBJ1-1,TRBD1,few
CASSYDRDDTGELFF,TGTGCCAGCAGCTACGACAGGGATGACACCGGGGAGCTGTTTTTT,TRBV28,TRBJ2-2,TRBD1,NA
CASSDLGLGLEQYF,TGTGCCAGCTCTGATCTGGGGCTCGGGTTGGAGCAGTACTTC,TRBV6-5,TRBJ2-7,NA,NA
CASSQEGLARPQYF,TGCGCCAGCAGCCAAGAAGGACTAGCCCGCCCCCAGTACTTC,TRBV4-1,TRBJ2-5,TRBD2,NA
CASSPSTGIGGYTF,TGTGCCAGCAGTCCTTCGACAGGGATAGGTGGCTACACCTTC,TRBV6-5,TRBJ1-2,TRBD1,NA
CASSQDRTDTQYF,TGCGCCAGCAGCCAAGATCGAACTGATACGCAGTATTTT,TRBV4-1,TRBJ2-3,NA,NA
CASSPGTGANEKLFF,TGTGCCAGCAGCCCAGGGACAGGTGCTAATGAAAAACTGTTTTTT,TRBV7-6,TRBJ1-4,TRBD1,NA
CASSPRPSADTQYF,TGTGCCAGTAGTCCGAGACCAAGCGCAGATACGCAGTATTTT,TRBV19,TRBJ2-3,NA,NA
CASSYDRQSYEQYF,TGTGCCAGCAGCTATGACAGACAATCCTACGAGCAGTACTTC,TRBV7-9,TRBJ2-7,NA,NA
CASSQLTSYGEQYF,TGTGCCAGCAGCCAACTTACTAGTTATGGCGAGCAGTACTTC,TRBV3-1/TRBV3-2,TRBJ2-7,NA,NA
CASSTTSGDTDTQYF,TGCGCCAGCAGTACAACTAGCGGGGACACAGATACGCAGTATTTT,TRBV10-1,TRBJ2-3,TRBD2,NA
CASSTGQGARRNSPLHF,TGTGCCAGTAGTACGGGACAGGGGGCGCGACGGAATTCACCCCTCCACTTT,TRBV19,TRBJ1-6,TRBD1,NA
CAISAGGGAETQYF,TGTGCCATCAGTGCCGGCGGGGGAGCGGAGACCCAGTACTTC,TRBV10-3,TRBJ2-5,TRBD2,NA
CASSQVGGQGITDTQYF,TGTGCCAGCAGCCAAGTGGGGGGGCAGGGAATCACAGATACGCAGTATTTT,TRBV4-2,TRBJ2-3,NA,NA
CASSLPGSSYNSPLHF,TGTGCCAGCAGTTTACCTGGGAGCTCCTATAATTCACCCCTCCACTTT,TRBV6-5,TRBJ1-6,NA,NA
CASSLKRPGRGTGELFF,TGTGCCAGCAGCTTGAAACGGCCGGGGAGGGGCACCGGGGAGCTGTTTTTT,TRBV5-4,TRBJ2-2,TRBD2,NA
CASSSGHARGYTF,TGTGCCAGCAGCTCGGGACACGCTAGGGGCTACACCTTC,TRBV7-9,TRBJ1-2,NA,NA
CASSPADRGPYEQYF,TGTGCCAGCTCACCCGCAGACAGGGGACCCTACGAGCAGTACTTC,TRBV18,TRBJ2-7,TRBD1,once
CASSYSGGSYEQYF,TGTGCCAGCAGTTACTCGGGGGGTTCCTACGAGCAGTACTTC,TRBV6-5,TRBJ2-7,NA,NA
CASSATGQDEKLFF,TGTGCCAGCAGCGCGACAGGGCAGGATGAAAAACTGTTTTTT,TRBV9,TRBJ1-4,TRBD1,NA
CASSLGLPHTDTQYF,TGTGCCAGCAGCTTGGGACTCCCCCACACAGATACGCAGTATTTT,TRBV7-7,TRBJ2-3,NA,NA
CASSPPGNYYEQYF,TGTGCCAGCAGCCCCCCAGGGAATTACTACGAGCAGTACTTC,TRBV14,TRBJ2-7,NA,once
CASRTKQGVRSPLHF,TGTGCCAGCAGGACGAAACAGGGGGTCCGTTCACCCCTCCACTTT,TRBV2,TRBJ1-6,TRBD1,NA
CASSPRDHTEAFF,TGTGCCAGCAGTCCCCGGGATCACACTGAAGCTTTCTTT,TRBV6-5,TRBJ1-1,NA,NA
CASSLGDRAYEQYF,TGTGCCAGCAGCTTGGGGGACAGGGCCTACGAGCAGTACTTC,TRBV5-6,TRBJ2-7,TRBD1,NA
CASSIEGQGPPSPTLEQYF,TGTGCCAGTAGTATAGAGGGACAGGGTCCCCCCTCTCCTACTCTCGAGCAGTACTTC,TRBV19,TRBJ2-7,TRBD1,NA